One and the same sample provided the 10 T cell receptor beta chains below, sequenced in a study of blood T cell repertoires in COVID-19. The method was immunoSEQ multiplex PCR; TCRdb's version includes in-frame clones alone and lacks a portion of them. The repertoire holds around 99,000 clones, with 65% to 90% as singletons. The sample comprised peripheral blood. Every receptor here comes from a woman older than 75 with active or convalescent COVID-19.

The V call is TRBV12-3 or TRBV12-4, the J call TRBJ1-6; D not resolved. The CDR3 covers 13 residues. Trimming took off 2 bases at V and 7 bases at J, with 6 bases between the two ends. The CDR3 region has the DNA TGTGCCAGCAGTTTACAGGTCAATTCACCCCTCCACTTT. It specifies CASSLQVNSPLHF.

The rearrangement uses TRBV19 and TRBJ2-3; TRBD1 aligns across 7 bases. V was pared by 3 bases and J by 3 bases, with 6 bases of the junction left unmatched. CDR1 is LNHDA, CDR2 SQIVND, per germline (reference sequence). This CDR3 comprises 15 residues. CDR3 bases: TGTGCCAGTAGTATCCTTACAGGGGATACAGATACGCAGTATTTT. Residues: CASSILTGDTDTQYF. The entire variable domain, with the rest obtained from reference TRBV19 and TRBJ2-3, is as follows: DGGITQSPKYLFRKEGQNVTLSCEQNLNHDAMYWYRQDPGQGLRLIYYSQIVNDFQKGDIAEGYSVSREKKESFPLTVTSAQKNPTAFYLCASSILTGDTDTQYFGPGTRLTVL.

This chain links TRBV5-1 with TRBJ1-6; 7 nucleotides match TRBD1. The CDR3 totals 15 residues. Germline V gene data show CDR1 as SGHRS and CDR2 as YFSETQ. Trimming removed 5 bases from V and 10 bases from J; junction bases left unmatched: 12. CDR3: CASSRDRLLGSPLHF. For the CDR3, the DNA is TGCGCCAGCAGTCGGGACAGACTACTTGGGTCACCCCTCCACTTT.

The chain has TRBV10-3 and TRBJ2-3; TRBD1 aligns across 9 bases. V lost 3 bases, J lost 2 bases, and 9 bases stayed unmatched. CDR1 is ENHRY and CDR2 is SYGVKD in the germline V gene. The CDR3 extends over 17 amino acids. For the CDR3, the DNA is TGTGCCATCAGTGACCGGGACAGGGTATCTTTCACAGATACGCAGTATTTT. It codes for CAISDRDRVSFTDTQYF.

The chain carries TRBV14 and TRBJ2-3; D perhaps matches TRBD1 (6 bases). Trimming pared 6 bases from V and 5 bases from J, leaving 12 bases between. Germline V CDR1 and CDR2: SGHDN, FVKESK. This CDR3 has 13 residues. The CDR3 protein is CASSFTGRDTQYF. Written as DNA, the CDR3 is TGTGCCAGCAGTTTCACAGGGCGAGATACGCAGTATTTT.

The chain has TRBV6-5 and TRBJ2-1, with 12 nucleotides matching TRBD2. The J segment lost 5 bases and the V segment lost 4 bases, leaving 6 bases of the junction unmatched. The CDR3 contains 16 residues. Germline V gives CDR1 MNHEY, CDR2 SVGAGI. CDR3 bases: TGTGCCAGCAGTTCCCGCAGACTAGCGGGAGACAATGAGCAGTTCTTC. This translates into CASSSRRLAGDNEQFF.

The chain's CDR3 is CASSLRGGAYEQYF. The CDR3 nucleotides are TGTGCCAGCAGTCTCCGAGGGGGGGCCTACGAGCAGTACTTC. V is TRBV28 and J is TRBJ2-7, with D perhaps matching TRBD2 (7 bases). Deletions cut 5 bases from V and 2 bases from J, with 13 bases between. The CDR3 spans 14 residues. CDR1 is MDHEN and CDR2 is SYDVKM in the germline V gene.

V is TRBV10-3 and J is TRBJ2-5, with no clear D. Germline CDR1 and CDR2: ENHRY and SYGVKD. The CDR3 is made up of 13 amino acids. The V end lost 4 bases, the J end lost 2 bases, and 8 bases lay between the germline ends. CDR3 sequence (DNA): TGTGCCATCAGTGGCGCGGAGCAAGAGACCCAGTACTTC. Translating gives CAISGAEQETQYF.

This rearrangement joins TRBV20-1 to TRBJ2-7, with a possible D match to TRBD1 (5 bases). Trimming shortened V by 8 bases and J by 1 base, and 9 bases separated the two germline ends. CDR3 length equals 11 residues. CDR1 is DFQATT and CDR2 is SNEGSKA in the germline V gene (reference sequence). CDR3 region: CSPTVSYEQYF. DNA for the CDR3: TGCAGTCCGACAGTTTCCTACGAGCAGTACTTC.

In DNA, the CDR3 is TGTGCCAGCAGTTACCCGACAGGGAGGACTGAAGCTTTCTTT. Translated: CASSYPTGRTEAFF. The chain employs TRBV6-2 or TRBV6-3 and TRBJ1-1; 7 bases are shared with TRBD1. J was trimmed by 5 bases and V by 2 bases; bases with no gene match: 5. The CDR3 is 14 residues long. CDR1 is MNHEY and CDR2 is SVGEGT in the germline V gene.